The clone carrying this T cell receptor (beta chain) was seen a few times. The antigen is not known. These data originate in a study of T cell responses to AZD1222 COVID-19 vaccine. General study points: Most donors were white British and more were female, and clonal diversity was possibly underestimated. All repertoire sampling was performed exclusively after the peak T cell response.

CDR3 length: 15 amino acids. Germline CDR1 SGHKS, CDR2 YYEKEE (reference sequence). Trimming took 0 bases from V and 2 from J, leaving 9 bases between them. Assay: immunoSEQ multiplex PCR; the TCRdb copy retains only in-frame clones and omits some. The repertoire holds about 150,000 clones, with 88% as singletons. The chain links TRBV5-5 to TRBJ1-5; D gene ambiguous. This TCR came from an adult in good health. Source: peripheral blood, taken on day 0 of AZD1222 vaccination. The CDR3 DNA is TGTGCCAGCAGCTTGGAACAGCTAGGCAATCAGCCCCAGCATTTT. Amino acid sequence: CASSLEQLGNQPQHF.